These 30 T cell receptor beta chains were sequenced from one sample in a study of Ad26.COV2.S vaccination and SARS-CoV-2 variants. Data came from immunoSEQ multiplex PCR; TCRdb stores just in-frame clones and leaves some out. Altogether hundreds of thousands of clones are present, roughly four fifths being singletons, with the ten largest covering just under 7.5%. Treatment here: around 19 received Ad26.COV2.S at low or high dose, single or two shots; 5 received placebo; per-sample allocation not given. It was on day 63 after the first vaccine or placebo injection that samples were taken. Sequencing was performed on peripheral blood, taken in a trial of Ad26.COV2.S vaccine versus placebo. All receptors come from a person between 18 and 59 years old who received the Ad26.COV2.S COVID-19 vaccine or a placebo.

The gene calls are TRBV14 and TRBJ1-2; D remains unclear. Germline CDR1 and CDR2: SGHDN and FVKESK. The CDR3 is 14 amino acids. V gave up 2 bases and J gave up 6 bases, with 13 bases separating them. CDR3 in DNA: TGTGCCAGCAGCCAAATCACCTTTACGAATGGCTACACCTTC. This translates into CASSQITFTNGYTF.

This sequence joins TRBV19 and TRBJ1-5, with D perhaps matching TRBD1 (5 bases). V lost 5 bases to trimming and J lost 6 bases, with 17 bases between them. In germline, CDR1 is LNHDA, CDR2 SQIVND (reference sequence). This CDR3 spans 15 amino acids. DNA for the CDR3: TGTGCCAGTAGTGAAGGGTCAGGGCGTAGTCAGCCCCAGCATTTT. Translated: CASSEGSGRSQPQHF.

CDR3 DNA: TGTGCCAGCAGCGCGACTAGCGGGACCTACAATGAGCAGTTCTTC. Encoded protein: CASSATSGTYNEQFF. The rearrangement links TRBV11-2 to TRBJ2-1; 11 bases are a match to TRBD2. Germline CDR1 is SGHAT and CDR2 is FQNNGV. V gave up 5 bases and J gave up 2 bases; unmatched junction bases: 2. CDR3 length equals 15 residues.

The genes are TRBV19 and TRBJ1-1, with D possibly matching TRBD1 (6 bases). Deletions cut 10 bases from V and 1 base from J, with 13 bases between. This CDR3 is 13 amino acids long. Germline V CDR1 and CDR2: LNHDA, SQIVND (reference sequence). The CDR3 region has the DNA TGTGCCACCGATATCAGGGGGAACACTGAAGCTTTCTTT. This gives the protein CATDIRGNTEAFF.

The chain links TRBV5-1 to TRBJ1-2; D gene uncertain. Per the germline V gene, CDR1 is SGHRS and CDR2 is YFSETQ. CDR3 length: 13 residues. Trimming shortened V by 3 bases and J by 7 bases, and 13 bases separated the two germline ends. The CDR3 DNA sequence: TGCGCCAGCAGCTCGCCTCCCCCTGCTGGCTACACCTTC. Translating gives CASSSPPPAGYTF. Drawing the rest from reference TRBV5-1 and TRBJ1-2, the complete variable domain is KAGVTQTPRYLIKTRGQQVTLSCSPISGHRSVSWYQQTPGQGLQFLFEYFSETQRNKGNFPGRFSGRQFSNSRSEMNVSTLELGDSALYLCASSSPPPAGYTFGSGTRLTVV.

J is TRBJ1-2 and V is TRBV6-5, with 11 positions matching TRBD1. Looked up from germline, CDR1 is MNHEY and CDR2 is SVGAGI. This CDR3 is 16 amino acids long. V lost 2 bases and J lost 2; bases outside the gene matches: 4. The CDR3 is CASSYAWTGGNYGYTF. The CDR3 DNA follows: TGTGCCAGCAGTTACGCCTGGACAGGGGGCAACTATGGCTACACCTTC.

This clone was seen only once. CDR3 sequence (DNA): TGTGCCAGCAGTTTTACCTCTGGAAACACCATATATTTT. Translated, it gives CASSFTSGNTIYF. V and J are TRBV28 and TRBJ1-3; no definite D call. V was pared by 3 bases and J by 0 bases, with 3 bases between. The CDR3 has 13 amino acids. Germline values: CDR1 MDHEN, CDR2 SYDVKM. The entire variable domain, with the rest obtained from reference TRBV28 and TRBJ1-3, is as follows: DVKVTQSSRYLVKRTGEKVFLECVQDMDHENMFWYRQDPGLGLRLIYFSYDVKMKEKGDIPEGYSVSREKKERFSLILESASTNQTSMYLCASSFTSGNTIYFGEGSWLTVV.

The rearrangement uses TRBV11-2 and TRBJ1-3, with 9 bases fitting TRBD1. V gave up 0 bases and J gave up 0 bases; unmatched junction bases: 12. In germline, CDR1 is SGHAT, CDR2 FQNNGV. This CDR3 has 20 amino acids. CDR3 DNA: TGTGCCAGCAGCTTAGATTGGGACAGGGTGGCGACTCCCTCTGGAAACACCATATATTTT. It is translated as CASSLDWDRVATPSGNTIYF.

The V gene is TRBV11-3, the J gene TRBJ2-7, with TRBD1 identical over 8 bases. The germline gives CDR1 SGHNT, CDR2 YENEEA. This CDR3 region has 14 residues. Trimming cost V 3 bases and J 4 bases; bases outside gene matches: 5. The CDR3 nucleotides are TGTGCCAGCAGCTTTCCGCAGGGGGCGTACGAGCAGTACTTC. As protein: CASSFPQGAYEQYF.

The CDR3 nucleotides are TGTGCCAGCAGCCACGGTACATATAAAGAGACCCAGTACTTC. Amino acids: CASSHGTYKETQYF. The V call is TRBV7-2, the J call TRBJ2-5; D is uncertain. The CDR3 spans 14 residues. Germline values: CDR1 SGHTA, CDR2 FQGNSA. Trimming shortened V by 5 bases and J by 3 bases, and 13 bases separated the two germline ends. The full variable domain, its missing parts supplied by reference TRBV7-2 and TRBJ2-5, is GAGVSQSPSNKVTEKGKDVELRCDPISGHTALYWYRQSLGQGLEFLIYFQGNSAPDKSGLPSDRFSAERTGGSVSTLTIQRTQQEDSAVYLCASSHGTYKETQYFGPGTRLLVL.

This chain links TRBV20-1 with TRBJ2-7; D might be TRBD1 (6 bases). Germline-derived CDR1 and CDR2 are DFQATT and SNEGSKA (reference sequence). V was shortened by 3 bases and J by 6 bases, with 12 bases between the two germline ends. This CDR3 comprises 12 residues. The CDR3 DNA follows: TGCAGTGCTAGTAAGATAGGGGGCGAGCAGTACTTC. Protein product: CSASKIGGEQYF.

V gene TRBV4-2 combines with J gene TRBJ2-1; the match to TRBD2 covers 8 bases. From germline, CDR1 is LGHNA and CDR2 YNFKEQ. The CDR3 extends over 16 amino acids. The ends lost 4 bases at V and 8 bases at J; junction bases unmatched: 13. The CDR3 region has the DNA TGTGCCAGCAGCCGCTGGGAGTCGGGGGGGCCTCATGAGCAGTTCTTC. It translates to CASSRWESGGPHEQFF.

The chain recombines TRBV11-3 with TRBJ2-1; D may correspond to TRBD1 or TRBD2 (5 bases each). The germline V gene encodes CDR1 SGHNT and CDR2 YENEEA. The length of the CDR3 is 17 residues. With 5 bases removed from V and 8 bases from J, the gap between germline ends came to 25 bases. The CDR3 sequence: CASSRASPGSGQDEQFF. The DNA of the CDR3 is TGTGCCAGCAGCCGCGCTAGCCCCGGTTCGGGGCAGGATGAGCAGTTCTTC.

V usage is TRBV4-1 and J usage is TRBJ1-1; D may be TRBD1 (5 bases). The CDR3 runs to 16 residues. The germline CDR1 and CDR2 sequences are MGHRA and YSYEKL. Trimming shortened V by 3 bases and J by 0 bases, and 14 bases separated the two germline ends. The CDR3 DNA sequence: TGCGCCAGCAGCCAGGTCGCAGGGACGGTGAACACTGAAGCTTTCTTT. Translating it yields CASSQVAGTVNTEAFF.

This clone was observed a few times. The rearrangement uses TRBV7-2 and TRBJ2-7; 8 nucleotides line up with TRBD2. The CDR3 loop spans 15 amino acids. The germline CDR1 and CDR2 sequences are SGHTA and FQGNSA. Trimming cost V 6 bases and J 4 bases; bases outside gene matches: 11. The CDR3 DNA reads TGTGCCAGCAGTACAGCGGGGGACCTCGGGTACGAGCAGTACTTC. Its protein is CASSTAGDLGYEQYF.

This clone has just one count. V is TRBV7-3 and J is TRBJ1-1; possible D gene TRBD1, 5 bases. Trimming shortened V by 4 bases and J by 3 bases, and 12 bases separated the two germline ends. This CDR3 region has 14 residues. CDR1 is SGHTA and CDR2 is FQGTGA in the germline V gene. CDR3: CASSSTVPHTEAFF. The CDR3 nucleotides read TGTGCCAGCAGCTCGACAGTGCCCCACACTGAAGCTTTCTTT.

The chain employs TRBV11-2 and TRBJ2-7; D not certain. The CDR3 is 14 residues long. V dropped 4 bases and J dropped 3 bases, with 13 bases sitting between them. The germline gives CDR1 SGHAT, CDR2 FQNNGV. CDR3 region: CASSSLGSRYEQYF. In DNA, the CDR3 is TGTGCCAGCAGCTCCCTGGGGTCTCGCTACGAGCAGTACTTC.

This chain connects TRBV9 to TRBJ2-5; TRBD2 might be the D (5 bases). The CDR3 has 16 amino acids. V was shortened by 3 bases and J by 6 bases, with 21 bases between the two germline ends. The germline gives CDR1 SGDLS, CDR2 YYNGEE. The DNA for the CDR3 is TGTGCCAGCAGCGCCGGAATCGTCGCTCGCGGGCAGACCCAGTACTTC. Residues: CASSAGIVARGQTQYF.

This clone was seen only once. V usage is TRBV5-1 and J usage is TRBJ1-2; 9 nucleotides align to TRBD1. Germline-derived CDR1 and CDR2 are SGHRS and YFSETQ. The CDR3 spans 16 residues. V was clipped by 0 bases and J by 6 bases; unmatched bases: 9. The CDR3 DNA reads as TGCGCCAGCAGCTTGGAAGCGAGGACAGGGGCTGATGGCTACACCTTC. Encoded protein: CASSLEARTGADGYTF.

The gene calls are TRBV14 and TRBJ2-7; D is unclear. Trimming cost V 1 base and J 6 bases, with 13 bases left between them. From germline, CDR1 is SGHDN and CDR2 FVKESK. CDR3 length: 14 amino acids. The CDR3 DNA reads TGTGCCAGCAGCCAAGTGCCCCTTTTTTCCGAGCAGTACTTC. As protein: CASSQVPLFSEQYF.

J is TRBJ1-2 and V is TRBV27; TRBD1 might be the D (6 bases). CDR1 and CDR2 (germline): MNHEY, SMNVEV (reference sequence). The V end lost 2 bases, the J end lost 4 bases, and 14 bases lay between the germline ends. The CDR3 is 15 residues long. The CDR3 reads CASSLTGNGGYGYTF. The DNA of the CDR3 is TGTGCCAGCAGTTTAACAGGGAACGGGGGCTATGGCTACACCTTC.

V and J are TRBV18 and TRBJ2-7; TRBD1 aligns across 9 bases. CDR3 length equals 17 residues. In germline, CDR1 is KGHSH, CDR2 LQKENI. With V trimmed by 4 bases and J by 0 bases, 10 bases remained unmatched. The CDR3 DNA reads TGTGCCAGCTCACAGGACAGGGGCCCATTGAGCTCCTACGAGCAGTACTTC. The encoded protein is CASSQDRGPLSSYEQYF.

The rearrangement joins TRBV2 to TRBJ2-2; TRBD2 is a possible D gene (6 bases). V lost 4 bases and J lost 8, with 17 bases in between. CDR1 is SNHLY, CDR2 FYNNEI, per germline. This CDR3 is built from 15 residues. The CDR3 coding sequence is TGTGCCAGCAGTGGATCTGGGCTAGCGAGAGGGGAGCTGTTTTTT. Encoded protein: CASSGSGLARGELFF.

Remarks on this clone: A read error may account for a junction end that differs from germline. The V call is TRBV27, the J call TRBJ2-3; 11 nucleotides align to TRBD2. The CDR3 sequence is 14 residues long. Germline CDR1 MNHEY, CDR2 SMNVEV (reference sequence). CDR3 sequence: CASSLLAGGDRQSF. Here the CDR3 DNA reads TGTGCCAGCAGTTTATTAGCGGGAGGGGATCGTCAGTCTTTT.

This sequence joins TRBV13 and TRBJ1-2; no reliable D call. The ends were cut back, 4 bases at V and 4 bases at J, with 16 bases in the middle. The CDR3 has 15 residues. From germline, CDR1 is PRHDT and CDR2 FYEKMQ (reference sequence). CDR3 in DNA: TGTGCCAGCAGCTCCCCGGACGGGCTTAGCTATGGCTACACCTTC. This sequence encodes CASSSPDGLSYGYTF.

The rearrangement links TRBV18 to TRBJ1-1, with D possibly TRBD1 on 5 matching bases. V lost 2 bases to trimming and J lost 5 bases, with 12 bases between them. The CDR3 totals 14 residues. CDR1 is KGHSH, CDR2 LQKENI, per germline. CDR3 sequence: CASSPVEGRTEAFF. The CDR3 DNA reads as TGTGCCAGCTCACCAGTGGAGGGGCGGACTGAAGCTTTCTTT. Drawing the rest from reference TRBV18 and TRBJ1-1, the complete variable domain is NAGVMQNPRHLVRRRGQEARLRCSPMKGHSHVYWYRQLPEEGLKFMVYLQKENIIDESGMPKERFSAEFPKEGPSILRIQQVVRGDSAAYFCASSPVEGRTEAFFGQGTRLTVV.

The chain recombines TRBV12-3 or TRBV12-4 with TRBJ1-2; a possible D gene is TRBD1 (6 bases). The CDR3 consists of 13 residues. V was shortened by 7 bases and J by 2 bases, with 11 bases between the two germline ends. The CDR3 loop is CASTFGTNYGYTF. As DNA, the CDR3 is TGTGCCAGCACCTTCGGGACAAACTATGGCTACACCTTC.

This clone was seen a single time. V is TRBV3-1 (or the pseudogene TRBV3-2) and J is TRBJ1-2, with D maybe TRBD1 (5 bases). V lost 2 bases and J lost 3, with 13 bases in between. Germline assignment: CDR1 LGHDT and CDR2 YNNKEL (reference sequence). This CDR3 is built from 15 residues. The CDR3 region has the DNA TGTGCCAGCAGCCAATACGGACCCAGGGACTATGGCTACACCTTC. Protein: CASSQYGPRDYGYTF.

The V and J genes are TRBV29-1 and TRBJ1-4; D unresolved. This CDR3 has 13 amino acids. Germline CDR1 SQVTM, CDR2 ANQGSEA. V gave up 2 bases and J gave up 9 bases, with 13 bases separating them. The CDR3 nucleotides read TGCAGCGTTGAATACAGAGAAGGGCAAAAACTGTTTTTT. Translating it yields CSVEYREGQKLFF.

This clone has a handful of counts. V gene TRBV14 combines with J gene TRBJ1-6, with D perhaps TRBD1 (5 bases). In germline, CDR1 is SGHDN, CDR2 FVKESK. This CDR3 is 19 amino acids long. Trimming stripped 1 base from V and 7 bases from J, with 23 bases between. The CDR3 nucleotides read TGTGCCAGCAGCCAAGGTGGGGGACCGGGGACGAGGTGGAATTCACCCCTCCACTTT. The encoded protein is CASSQGGGPGTRWNSPLHF. Full variable domain (rest looked up from reference TRBV14 and TRBJ1-6): EAGVTQFPSHSVIEKGQTVTLRCDPISGHDNLYWYRRVMGKEIKFLLHFVKESKQDESGMPNNRFLAERTGGTYSTLKVQPAELEDSGVYFCASSQGGGPGTRWNSPLHFGNGTRLTVT.